The 16 T cell receptor beta chains in this list originate from one sample, sequenced in a study of B cell selection in AIRE deficiency. Regulatory T cells were sorted as CD4+CD25hiCD127low/negative. Sequencing was performed with immunoSEQ multiplex PCR; in TCRdb, only in-frame clones are kept and a portion is missing. The data contain 5,200 or so clones, around 87% of them singletons. Sequenced sample: Tregs sorted from PBMCs. These receptors were collected from a human donor with AIRE deficiency.

This clone was seen only once. The chain couples TRBV28 to TRBJ1-2, with D perhaps TRBD1 (5 bases). Trimming took 6 bases from V and 8 from J, leaving 13 bases between them. The CDR3 loop spans 12 amino acids. Per germline, CDR1 MDHEN and CDR2 SYDVKM. In DNA form, the CDR3 reads TGTGCCAGCAGCCCTGGGGGACGCGGCTACACCTTC. Protein sequence: CASSPGGRGYTF.

The CDR3 loop is CASSSRTSGSYNEQFF. The CDR3 bases are TGTGCCAGCAGCTCCCGGACTAGCGGGTCCTACAATGAGCAGTTCTTC. J is TRBJ2-1 and V is TRBV7-2, with 11 bases that match TRBD2. V was clipped by 4 bases and J by 1 base; unmatched bases: 3. The CDR3 runs 16 residues. The germline gives CDR1 SGHTA, CDR2 FQGNSA.

V usage is TRBV5-1 and J usage is TRBJ2-2; 7 bases line up with TRBD2. V lost 2 bases and J lost 5; bases outside the gene matches: 9. The germline V gene encodes CDR1 SGHRS and CDR2 YFSETQ. CDR3 length: 16 amino acids. The CDR3 spells CASSFLLKGGTGELFF. CDR3 DNA sequence: TGCGCCAGCAGCTTCCTACTTAAGGGAGGGACCGGGGAGCTGTTTTTT.

The chain combines TRBV29-1 with TRBJ2-3; TRBD2 matches 7 bases. Trimming removed 3 bases from V and 0 bases from J; junction bases left unmatched: 6. In germline, CDR1 is SQVTM, CDR2 ANQGSEA. CDR3 length: 15 residues. CDR3 region: CSVEGRRESTDTQYF. The CDR3 bases are TGCAGCGTTGAGGGCCGGCGGGAGAGCACAGATACGCAGTATTTT.

The chain couples TRBV18 to TRBJ2-7; possible D gene TRBD1, 5 bases. Trimming pared 3 bases from V and 3 bases from J, leaving 9 bases between. Germline V gene sequence: CDR1 KGHSH, CDR2 LQKENI. CDR3 length: 13 residues. The chain's CDR3 is CASSPTGYYEQYF. CDR3 nucleotide sequence: TGTGCCAGCTCACCTACAGGTTACTACGAGCAGTACTTC.

In this sample, this clone turned up once. This rearrangement joins TRBV6-5 to TRBJ1-4, with TRBD1 matching 9 bases. V lost 5 bases, J lost 8 bases, and 9 bases stayed unmatched. CDR3 size: 15 residues. Germline assignment: CDR1 MNHEY and CDR2 SVGAGI. The chain's CDR3 is CASSTRDREGEKLFF. As DNA, the CDR3 is TGTGCCAGCAGTACGCGGGACAGGGAAGGAGAAAAACTGTTTTTT.

Only one count was recorded for this clone. This CDR3 reads CASSEDLGDEQFF. DNA of the CDR3: TGTGCCAGCAGTGAAGATTTGGGGGATGAGCAGTTCTTC. The chain has TRBV2 and TRBJ2-1; D possibly uses TRBD1 or TRBD2 (5 bases each). The CDR3 contains 13 residues. CDR1 is SNHLY and CDR2 is FYNNEI in the germline V gene. The V and J ends lost 1 base and 8 bases respectively, with 9 bases between them.

This chain connects TRBV19 to TRBJ1-2, with a tentative D call TRBD1 (5 bases). Trimming took 3 bases from V and 6 from J, leaving 17 bases between them. CDR1 and CDR2 (germline): LNHDA, SQIVND (reference sequence). The CDR3 extends over 15 amino acids. CDR3 nucleotide sequence: TGTGCCAGTAGTATCTACGGGACCCCAATGCATGGCTACACCTTC. It is translated as CASSIYGTPMHGYTF.

Remarks on this clone: Other nucleotide sequences in the sample specify the same CDR3. The chain combines TRBV5-1 with TRBJ2-7; 10 nucleotides match TRBD1. The germline CDR1 and CDR2 sequences are SGHRS and YFSETQ. The CDR3 extends over 14 amino acids. J lost 6 bases, V lost 4 bases, and 7 bases had no gene match. The CDR3 DNA follows: TGCGCCAGCAGCGCAGGACAGGGGGGGCGCGAGCAGTACTTC. It translates to CASSAGQGGREQYF.

The V and J genes are TRBV19 and TRBJ2-5, with TRBD2 matching over 7 bases. Losses at the gene ends were 5 bases for V and 4 bases for J; bases not matched to a gene: 10. CDR1 is LNHDA, CDR2 SQIVND, per germline (reference sequence). The CDR3 covers 15 residues. The CDR3 DNA is TGTGCCAGTAGTGTCCGTCGGGTAGCGGGAGAGACCCAGTACTTC. Protein: CASSVRRVAGETQYF.

This sequence joins TRBV20-1 and TRBJ1-2; D unclear. Looked up from germline, CDR1 is DFQATT and CDR2 is SNEGSKA (reference sequence). Trimming took 6 bases from V and 8 from J, leaving 10 bases between them. The length of the CDR3 is 10 residues. CDR3 sequence reads: CSAPRPGYTF. The CDR3 nucleotides are TGCAGTGCCCCCCGCCCCGGCTACACCTTC.

The chain links TRBV18 to TRBJ2-1; 7 positions agree with TRBD1. The CDR3 spans 19 residues. Germline values: CDR1 KGHSH, CDR2 LQKENI. J gave up 0 bases and V 8 bases, and 19 bases lay outside the gene matches. CDR3 sequence (DNA): TGTGCCAGCGCCCGAATAGCCGGGACAGCCTTTAGCTCCTACAATGAGCAGTTCTTC. Translation: CASARIAGTAFSSYNEQFF.

The V and J genes are TRBV7-9 and TRBJ2-1; maybe TRBD2 (5 bases). From germline, CDR1 is SEHNR and CDR2 FQNEAQ (reference sequence). The CDR3 runs to 13 residues. Trimming left V 3 bases short and J 7 bases short, with 10 bases between. The CDR3 coding sequence is TGTGCCAGCAGCTTCCTTTGGAGGAATGAGCAGTTCTTC. It is translated as CASSFLWRNEQFF.

This chain uses TRBV5-5 with TRBJ2-7; D may be TRBD1 or TRBD2 (5 bases each). CDR1 is SGHKS, CDR2 YYEKEE, per germline (reference sequence). The CDR3 runs to 15 residues. V shed 0 bases and J shed 4 bases, with 14 bases lying between them. The CDR3 DNA sequence: TGTGCCAGCAGCTTGGGAGGGTCCGAGGGGTACGAGCAGTACTTC. It codes for CASSLGGSEGYEQYF.

This sequence joins TRBV10-3 and TRBJ2-5; TRBD2 aligns across 7 bases. This CDR3 is built from 11 residues. Germline V gives CDR1 ENHRY, CDR2 SYGVKD. J gave up 3 bases and V 8 bases, and 0 bases lay outside the gene matches. The CDR3 DNA reads as TGTGCCATCGGGAGGGAAGAGACCCAGTACTTC. It yields the protein CAIGREETQYF.

V usage is TRBV6-6 and J usage is TRBJ2-7; 7 nucleotides match TRBD2. The germline gives CDR1 MNHNY, CDR2 SVGAGI (reference sequence). The ends lost 6 bases at V and 5 bases at J; junction bases unmatched: 7. The CDR3 sequence is 13 residues long. CDR3 sequence (DNA): TGTGCCAGCAGGGCGGGAGAGGTCCACGAGCAGTACTTC. This encodes CASRAGEVHEQYF.